This paragraph reports one T cell receptor (beta chain). Its antigen is not known. The data belong to a study of T cell responses to AZD1222 COVID-19 vaccine. Study observations and caveats: Nearly half of spike-specific TCRs reportedly target unmutated variant regions.

CDR3 size: 14 residues. CDR1 is MGHRA and CDR2 is YSYEKL in the germline V gene. V was shortened by 2 bases and J by 6 bases, with 14 bases between the two germline ends. TCRdb keeps only in-frame clones here, not all; method: immunoSEQ multiplex PCR. The table lists roughly 66,000 clones, 82% of them singletons. This chain links TRBV4-1 with TRBJ2-7; perhaps TRBD1 as D (6 bases). This receptor was obtained from an adult in good health. Sequencing used peripheral blood, obtained on day 0 of AZD1222 vaccination. The CDR3, as DNA: TGCGCCAGCAGCCAATCACGAGCAGGGGCCGAGCAGTACTTC. As protein: CASSQSRAGAEQYF.